These 28 T cell receptor beta chains originate from one sample sequenced in a study of Tregs in tolerant kidney transplant recipients. Using immunoSEQ multiplex PCR, the repertoire was profiled, and TCRdb retains in-frame clones only, with some absent. The repertoire consists of some 240,000 clones, with more than 65% occurring once and the leading ten covering around 0.6%. The sequencing input was CD4+ T cells from blood. All receptors come from a human donor in good health.

V usage is TRBV11-3 and J usage is TRBJ2-2; TRBD1 is a possible D gene (5 bases). Trimming pared 1 base from V and 3 bases from J, leaving 9 bases between. Per germline, CDR1 SGHNT and CDR2 YENEEA. The CDR3 loop spans 15 amino acids. CDR3 bases: TGTGCCAGCAGCTTAGGGCAGGGTGACACCGGGGAGCTGTTTTTT. Residues: CASSLGQGDTGELFF. Using reference TRBV11-3 and TRBJ2-2 for the parts outside the CDR3, the full variable domain is EAGVVQSPRYKIIEKKQPVAFWCNPISGHNTLYWYLQNLGQGPELLIRYENEEAVDDSQLPKDRFSAERLKGVDSTLKIQPAELGDSAVYLCASSLGQGDTGELFFGEGSRLTVL.

CDR3 sequence reads: CASSYGGSGGYEQYF. For the CDR3, the DNA is TGTGCCAGCAGTTACGGAGGTAGCGGGGGTTACGAGCAGTACTTC. The chain has TRBV6-6 and TRBJ2-7; 9 nucleotides match TRBD2. Germline V gene lookup returns CDR1 MNHNY and CDR2 SVGAGI (reference sequence). The junction had 6 bases not matched to a gene; V was cut back by 2 bases and J by 4 bases. The CDR3 has 15 residues.

Only a few counts were recorded for this clone. The chain combines TRBV7-2 with TRBJ1-4; TRBD1 is a possible D gene (5 bases). Germline V gene sequence: CDR1 SGHTA, CDR2 FQGNSA. This CDR3 comprises 15 residues. Between the trimmed V and J ends, which lost 0 bases and 5 bases, there was a span of 10 bases. CDR3 bases: TGTGCCAGCAGCTTAGCAGGGGTCCACAATGAAAAACTGTTTTTT. Translated: CASSLAGVHNEKLFF.

V is TRBV11-2 and J is TRBJ1-1; a possible D gene is TRBD1 (5 bases). CDR1 SGHAT and CDR2 FQNNGV come from the germline V gene. Trimming removed 1 base from V and 0 bases from J, with 15 bases in between. This CDR3 comprises 17 residues. The CDR3 is CASSLGRRDAMNTEAFF. DNA of the CDR3: TGTGCCAGCAGCTTAGGTCGGCGGGACGCAATGAACACTGAAGCTTTCTTT.

V and J are TRBV7-9 and TRBJ1-4; 10 nucleotides agree with TRBD1. Trimming removed 6 bases from V and 4 bases from J; junction bases left unmatched: 8. Germline lookup yields CDR1 SEHNR and CDR2 FQNEAQ (reference sequence). This CDR3 comprises 16 residues. The CDR3 DNA reads TGTGCCAGCAGTGATTGGACAGGGGGTATTAATGAAAAACTGTTTTTT. This sequence encodes CASSDWTGGINEKLFF.

The chain links TRBV11-2 to TRBJ2-5, with a possible D match to TRBD2 (5 bases). Looked up from germline, CDR1 is SGHAT and CDR2 is FQNNGV. The CDR3 contains 15 residues. Between the trimmed V and J ends, which lost 3 bases and 4 bases, there was a span of 15 bases. The CDR3 sequence: CASSFRPTRGETQYF. The CDR3 nucleotides read TGTGCCAGCAGCTTCCGACCGACCCGGGGAGAGACCCAGTACTTC.

This clone has a handful of counts. The chain uses TRBV6-1 and TRBJ2-5; 10 bases match TRBD2. CDR3 length equals 14 residues. V shed 6 bases, J shed 4 bases, and the junction held 5 bases outside the gene matches. Germline lookup yields CDR1 MNHNS and CDR2 SASEGT. CDR3 amino acids: CASRASGGGETQYF. The DNA for the CDR3 is TGTGCCAGCAGGGCTAGCGGGGGAGGAGAGACCCAGTACTTC.

The rearrangement joins TRBV4-1 to TRBJ2-5; D might be TRBD1 (6 bases). The CDR3 loop spans 12 amino acids. Looked up from germline, CDR1 is MGHRA and CDR2 is YSYEKL. V was trimmed by 3 bases and J by 7 bases, leaving 9 bases between them. The CDR3, as DNA: TGCGCCAGCAGCCACCTACAGGGGACCCAGTACTTC. Translated, it gives CASSHLQGTQYF.

The chain employs TRBV18 and TRBJ1-5, with a possible D match to TRBD1 (5 bases). Germline assignment: CDR1 KGHSH and CDR2 LQKENI. Trimming took off 4 bases at V and 1 base at J, with 20 bases between the two ends. CDR3 length equals 18 residues. DNA of the CDR3: TGTGCCAGCTCACTCACCGGGGGGGGACCCACAAGCAATCAGCCCCAGCATTTT. It specifies CASSLTGGGPTSNQPQHF. Looking up the rest from reference TRBV18 and TRBJ1-5 gives the full variable domain: NAGVMQNPRHLVRRRGQEARLRCSPMKGHSHVYWYRQLPEEGLKFMVYLQKENIIDESGMPKERFSAEFPKEGPSILRIQQVVRGDSAAYFCASSLTGGGPTSNQPQHFGDGTRLSIL.

V gene TRBV12-5 combines with J gene TRBJ1-3; D gene ambiguous. With 1 base removed from V and 9 bases from J, the gap between germline ends came to 10 bases. The CDR3 runs 13 residues. Germline values: CDR1 LGHNT, CDR2 FRNRAP. CDR3 sequence (DNA): TGTGCTAGTGGTTTGGACGGCACCTCCACCATATATTTT. It codes for CASGLDGTSTIYF.

The rearrangement uses TRBV5-1 and TRBJ2-5; TRBD1 aligns across 9 bases. The CDR3 sequence is 15 residues long. Looked up from germline, CDR1 is SGHRS and CDR2 is YFSETQ. V lost 3 bases and J lost 5; bases outside the gene matches: 8. Written as DNA, the CDR3 is TGCGCCAGCAGCTGGACAGGGGAGGGGGAGGAGACCCAGTACTTC. Translation gives CASSWTGEGEETQYF.

V usage is TRBV4-1 and J usage is TRBJ1-1, with 8 bases lining up with TRBD1. The CDR3 totals 14 residues. Losses at the gene ends were 3 bases for V and 10 bases for J; bases not matched to a gene: 10. CDR1 is MGHRA and CDR2 is YSYEKL in the germline V gene. The CDR3: CASSHSAGGMRAFF. Here the CDR3 DNA reads TGCGCCAGCAGCCATTCCGCAGGGGGCATGCGAGCTTTCTTT.

The chain is built from TRBV30 and TRBJ2-7, with unresolved D. CDR1 and CDR2 (germline): GTSNPN, SVGIG (reference sequence). This CDR3 contains 11 residues. V lost 2 bases and J lost 6, with 8 bases in between. CDR3 nucleotide sequence: TGTGCCTGGAGTCCCAAAAGCGAGCAGTACTTC. Translation gives CAWSPKSEQYF. The full variable domain, in which reference TRBV30 and TRBJ2-7 provide the parts outside the CDR3, is SQTIHQWPATLVQPVGSPLSLECTVEGTSNPNLYWYRQAAGRGLQLLFYSVGIGQISSEVPQNLSASRPQDRQFILSSKKLLLSDSGFYLCAWSPKSEQYFGPGTRLTVT.

J is TRBJ1-1 and V is TRBV7-8; 7 bases are a match to TRBD1. Germline V CDR1 and CDR2: SGHVS, FQNEAQ. The CDR3 is 16 residues long. V gave up 1 base and J gave up 0 bases; unmatched junction bases: 5. CDR3 nucleotides: TGTGCCAGCAGCTTAGAAGGGGGCCCAATGAACACTGAAGCTTTCTTT. It yields the protein CASSLEGGPMNTEAFF.

Concerning this clone: This sample includes further DNA sequences coding for the same CDR3. The V and J genes are TRBV5-1 and TRBJ2-7, with D maybe TRBD2 (7 bases). The germline gives CDR1 SGHRS, CDR2 YFSETQ. Deletions cut 2 bases from V and 0 bases from J, with 9 bases between. The CDR3 contains 14 residues. The CDR3 reads CASSFGGPSYEQYF. Written as DNA, the CDR3 is TGCGCCAGCAGCTTCGGGGGGCCCTCCTACGAGCAGTACTTC.

The rearrangement links TRBV6-1 to TRBJ2-7; 7 bases line up with TRBD2. V was pared by 4 bases and J by 3 bases, with 3 bases of the junction left unmatched. This CDR3 has 13 amino acids. Germline V gene sequence: CDR1 MNHNS, CDR2 SASEGT. CDR3 loop: CASSASGNYEQYF. The CDR3, as DNA: TGTGCCAGCAGTGCTAGCGGTAACTACGAGCAGTACTTC.

The rearrangement uses TRBV9 and TRBJ2-3, with 7 bases fitting TRBD2. CDR1 SGDLS and CDR2 YYNGEE come from the germline V gene. The CDR3 consists of 17 residues. The ends lost 0 bases at V and 2 bases at J; junction bases unmatched: 9. CDR3 region: CASSVAYPSGLTDTQYF. The CDR3 DNA follows: TGTGCCAGCAGCGTAGCTTATCCTAGCGGCCTCACAGATACGCAGTATTTT.

The rearrangement uses TRBV5-1 and TRBJ2-1; D is perhaps TRBD2 (6 bases). V was shortened by 4 bases and J by 3 bases, with 14 bases between the two germline ends. The germline CDR1 and CDR2 sequences are SGHRS and YFSETQ. The CDR3 length is 15 residues. CDR3 protein: CASSLGLTLYNEQFF. The CDR3, as DNA: TGCGCCAGCAGCCTGGGACTGACCCTCTACAATGAGCAGTTCTTC.

The rearrangement uses TRBV5-8 and TRBJ1-2; a weak D match, TRBD1 (5 bases). The CDR3 covers 15 residues. The V and J ends lost 5 bases and 7 bases respectively, with 21 bases between them. Germline CDR1 and CDR2: SGHTS and YDEGEE. The CDR3 DNA reads as TGTGCCAGCAGGCCTTGGGGCAGTGAGACGGGTGGCTACACCTTC. Its protein product is CASRPWGSETGGYTF.

This clone occurred a few times. The rearrangement links TRBV30 to TRBJ2-3; either TRBD1 or TRBD2 may supply D (5 bases each). Trimming pared 4 bases from V and 2 bases from J, leaving 13 bases between. Per the germline V gene, CDR1 is GTSNPN and CDR2 is SVGIG (reference sequence). CDR3 size: 14 residues. The CDR3 loop reads CAWKARGDTDTQYF. CDR3 nucleotides: TGTGCCTGGAAGGCGAGAGGGGACACAGATACGCAGTATTTT.

This clone was seen just once. V is TRBV10-3 and J is TRBJ1-2; TRBD1 aligns across 12 bases. The V segment lost 10 bases and the J segment 8 bases; nucleotides outside the gene matches: 14. CDR1 is ENHRY and CDR2 is SYGVKD in the germline V gene. CDR3 length equals 15 residues. DNA for the CDR3: TGTGCCACCGCCAGCCTTGGGACAGGGGGCGAAGGCTACACCTTC. Its translation is CATASLGTGGEGYTF.

This clone has a handful of counts. The rearrangement links TRBV6-6 to TRBJ2-7, with a weak D call TRBD2 (6 bases). The CDR3 sequence is 16 residues long. Germline loops: CDR1 MNHNY, CDR2 SVGAGI (reference sequence). V was pared by 0 bases and J by 3 bases, with 15 bases between. Here the CDR3 DNA reads TGTGCCAGCAGTTACTCGTTTCGGGGGAGACACTACGAGCAGTACTTC. Translation gives CASSYSFRGRHYEQYF.

This chain uses TRBV5-1 with TRBJ2-7; weak D call: TRBD2 (5 bases). The CDR3 is made up of 14 amino acids. The germline gives CDR1 SGHRS, CDR2 YFSETQ. Trimming took 0 bases from V and 0 from J, leaving 7 bases between them. The CDR3 DNA is TGCGCCAGCAGCTTGGGAGGGAACTCCTACGAGCAGTACTTC. It codes for CASSLGGNSYEQYF.

DNA for the CDR3: TGCGCCAGCAGCTGGGACAGGGCAAGAGAGCAGTACTTC. This translates into CASSWDRAREQYF. V is TRBV5-1 and J is TRBJ2-7; 9 bases line up with TRBD1. With V trimmed by 3 bases and J by 7 bases, 5 bases remained unmatched. CDR1 and CDR2 (germline): SGHRS, YFSETQ. The CDR3 sequence is 13 residues long.

This sequence joins TRBV4-2 and TRBJ1-1, with a tentative D call TRBD1 (5 bases). Looked up from germline, CDR1 is LGHNA and CDR2 is YNFKEQ. This CDR3 is built from 14 residues. Trimming removed 3 bases from V and 5 bases from J, with 13 bases in between. CDR3 sequence (DNA): TGTGCCAGCAGCCACCCCGGGACTCCTACTGAAGCTTTCTTT. It is translated as CASSHPGTPTEAFF.

V gene TRBV19 combines with J gene TRBJ2-2; unclear D gene. The germline CDR1 and CDR2 sequences are LNHDA and SQIVND (reference sequence). The CDR3 contains 15 residues. V was cut by 3 bases and J by 7 bases, with 15 bases left in between. The CDR3: CASSIKAWGNGELFF. As DNA, the CDR3 is TGTGCCAGTAGTATCAAGGCTTGGGGAAACGGGGAGCTGTTTTTT.

The genes are TRBV12-5 and TRBJ2-5; no firm D call. The ends were cut back, 7 bases at V and 5 bases at J, with 14 bases in the middle. This CDR3 is 13 amino acids long. CDR1 and CDR2 from the germline V gene are LGHNT and FRNRAP. Here the CDR3 DNA reads TGTGCTAGTGATTCCCTCTCCGGGGAGACCCAGTACTTC. The encoded protein is CASDSLSGETQYF.

The genes are TRBV5-1 and TRBJ1-3, with 7 bases that match TRBD1. V shed 1 base, J shed 4 bases, and the junction held 8 bases outside the gene matches. The CDR3 is 16 amino acids. Germline V gives CDR1 SGHRS, CDR2 YFSETQ. CDR3 loop: CASSLQGGVAGNTIYF. DNA of the CDR3: TGCGCCAGCAGCTTGCAGGGGGGAGTGGCGGGAAACACCATATATTTT.